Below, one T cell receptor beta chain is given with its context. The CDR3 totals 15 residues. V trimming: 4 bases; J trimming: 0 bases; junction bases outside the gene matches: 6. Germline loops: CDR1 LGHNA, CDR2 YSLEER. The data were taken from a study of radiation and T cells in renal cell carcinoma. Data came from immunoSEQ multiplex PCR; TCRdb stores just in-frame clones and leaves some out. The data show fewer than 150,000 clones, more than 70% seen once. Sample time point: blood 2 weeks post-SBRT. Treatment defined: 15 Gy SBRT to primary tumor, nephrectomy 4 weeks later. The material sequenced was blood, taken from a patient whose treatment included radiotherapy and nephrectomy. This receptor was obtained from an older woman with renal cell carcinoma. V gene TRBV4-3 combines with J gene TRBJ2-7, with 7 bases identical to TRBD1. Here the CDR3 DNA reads TGCGCCAGCAGCCGCCGCCGGGACAGCTCCTACGAGCAGTACTTC. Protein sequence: CASSRRRDSSYEQYF.